Presented here are 20 T cell receptor beta chains from one specimen sequenced in a study of cytomegalovirus exposure and HLA in healthy donors. With 60 Vbeta and 13 Jbeta primers, the PCR was carried out. Profiled with immunoSEQ multiplex PCR; TCRdb holds only in-frame clones, not every one. Of over 200,000 clones in the sample, around 76% were seen once. The sequenced material came from PBMCs. The receptor source for this set is a woman aged 40 to 55 in good health and CMV-seropositive.

The chain couples TRBV6-1 to TRBJ2-7, with D unresolved. This CDR3 is built from 17 residues. Germline V lookup: CDR1 MNHNS, CDR2 SASEGT. The V end lost 2 bases, the J end lost 0 bases, and 17 bases lay between the germline ends. The CDR3 DNA is TGTGCCAGCAGTGAAAGAGGCAGCTTCACTTTCTCCTACGAGCAGTACTTC. Encoded protein: CASSERGSFTFSYEQYF.

V and J are TRBV9 and TRBJ1-2, with a tentative D call TRBD1 (6 bases). The germline V and J ends were trimmed by 6 bases and 4 bases, with 10 bases remaining between them. CDR1 is SGDLS and CDR2 is YYNGEE in the germline V gene. This CDR3 is built from 12 residues. The CDR3 coding sequence is TGTGCCAGCATGGACAGATTCTATGGCTACACCTTC. This encodes CASMDRFYGYTF.

This sequence joins TRBV19 and TRBJ2-2; tentative D call: TRBD2 (5 bases). The germline V gene has CDR1 LNHDA and CDR2 SQIVND (reference sequence). The CDR3 spans 13 residues. Trimming removed 4 bases at V and 7 bases at J, with 10 bases between. Written as DNA, the CDR3 is TGTGCCAGTAGTACGACCCGGGACGGGGAGCTGTTTTTT. It translates to CASSTTRDGELFF. The full variable domain, rest sourced from reference TRBV19 and TRBJ2-2, is DGGITQSPKYLFRKEGQNVTLSCEQNLNHDAMYWYRQDPGQGLRLIYYSQIVNDFQKGDIAEGYSVSREKKESFPLTVTSAQKNPTAFYLCASSTTRDGELFFGEGSRLTVL.

The J gene is TRBJ2-3, the V gene TRBV5-5; 12 positions match TRBD1. Trimming at V came to 3 bases and at J to 2 bases, leaving 1 base not matched to a gene. Germline CDR1 is SGHKS and CDR2 is YYEKEE (reference sequence). CDR3 length: 15 amino acids. DNA for the CDR3: TGTGCCAGCAGCTGGGGACAGGGGGCCACAGATACGCAGTATTTT. Its translation: CASSWGQGATDTQYF.

The rearrangement joins TRBV9 to TRBJ2-1, with D maybe TRBD2 (6 bases). Trimming removed 0 bases at V and 1 base at J, with 8 bases between. Germline CDR1 SGDLS, CDR2 YYNGEE. This CDR3 has 15 residues. The CDR3 DNA sequence: TGTGCCAGCAGCGTAGCGGGAGCGTCCTACAATGAGCAGTTCTTC. This codes for CASSVAGASYNEQFF.

This clone was observed a single time. This sequence joins TRBV19 and TRBJ2-1; D remains ambiguous. The germline V gene encodes CDR1 LNHDA and CDR2 SQIVND (reference sequence). The CDR3 has 11 residues. V lost 10 bases and J 3 bases, leaving 7 bases between the germline ends. As DNA, the CDR3 is TGTGCCACCCGCAGCTACAATGAGCAGTTCTTC. This sequence encodes CATRSYNEQFF.

The V gene is TRBV6-6, the J gene TRBJ2-7; D gene unclear. The germline V and J ends were trimmed by 2 bases and 7 bases, with 9 bases remaining between them. This CDR3 has 12 residues. The V gene's germline CDR1 is MNHNY and CDR2 SVGAGI (reference sequence). CDR3 region: CASSYETDEQYF. DNA for the CDR3: TGTGCCAGCAGTTACGAAACAGATGAGCAGTACTTC.

The J gene is TRBJ2-3, the V gene TRBV9, with D possibly being TRBD1 (6 bases). The V and J ends lost 1 base and 0 bases respectively, with 9 bases between them. The CDR3 extends over 15 amino acids. Germline CDR1 reads SGDLS; CDR2 reads YYNGEE. CDR3 sequence reads: CASSVSGASTDTQYF. The CDR3 DNA reads as TGTGCCAGCAGCGTATCAGGGGCTAGCACAGATACGCAGTATTTT.

The gene calls are TRBV11-3 and TRBJ2-1, with D maybe TRBD2 (5 bases). The germline gives CDR1 SGHNT, CDR2 YENEEA. Trimming removed 2 bases from V and 10 bases from J, with 12 bases in between. The CDR3 extends over 13 amino acids. CDR3 bases: TGTGCCAGCAGCTTAACGAGGGTCGGGGAGCAGTTCTTC. This translates into CASSLTRVGEQFF.

This clone appeared once. The chain employs TRBV29-1 and TRBJ1-2, with 7 bases that match TRBD1. CDR3 length: 11 residues. Per germline, CDR1 SQVTM and CDR2 ANQGSEA. V lost 7 bases, J lost 7 bases, and 6 bases stayed unmatched. CDR3 region: CSANRGGGYTF. Here the CDR3 DNA reads TGCAGCGCTAACAGGGGTGGTGGCTACACCTTC. Filled out from reference TRBV29-1 and TRBJ1-2, the complete variable domain reads SAVISQKPSRDICQRGTSLTIQCQVDSQVTMMFWYRQQPGQSLTLIATANQGSEATYESGFVIDKFPISRPNLTFSTLTVSNMSPEDSSIYLCSANRGGGYTFGSGTRLTVV.

V gene TRBV6-1 combines with J gene TRBJ1-1; D not resolved. V gave up 6 bases and J gave up 1 base, with 9 bases separating them. This CDR3 spans 13 amino acids. CDR1 and CDR2 (germline): MNHNS, SASEGT. CDR3 bases: TGTGCCAGCAGCACTCAGGAGAACACTGAAGCTTTCTTT. As protein: CASSTQENTEAFF.

This clone was observed a few times. J is TRBJ1-1 and V is TRBV6-1; 8 nucleotides agree with TRBD1. Trimming removed 4 bases from V and 4 bases from J; junction bases left unmatched: 2. This CDR3 comprises 13 residues. Germline lookup yields CDR1 MNHNS and CDR2 SASEGT. CDR3: CASSGTGRTEAFF. The CDR3, as DNA: TGTGCCAGCAGTGGGACAGGGCGCACTGAAGCTTTCTTT.

The CDR3 loop reads CASSPQGTGNTIYF. The CDR3 bases are TGTGCCAGCAGCCCCCAGGGAACCGGAAACACCATATATTTT. The V gene is TRBV7-2, the J gene TRBJ1-3, with D tentatively TRBD1 (5 bases). This CDR3 is built from 14 residues. The germline CDR1 and CDR2 sequences are SGHTA and FQGNSA. Deletions cut 5 bases from V and 4 bases from J, with 12 bases between.

V gene TRBV12-5 combines with J gene TRBJ1-1; D remains ambiguous. This CDR3 is built from 13 residues. The V gene lost 1 base and the J gene lost 0 bases, with 3 bases spanning the gap. From germline, CDR1 is LGHNT and CDR2 FRNRAP. The CDR3, as DNA: TGTGCTAGTGGTTTGGGTATGAACACTGAAGCTTTCTTT. Amino acid sequence: CASGLGMNTEAFF.

The chain has TRBV2 and TRBJ2-5; TRBD1 matches at 7 bases. The CDR3 sequence is 12 residues long. Germline V lookup: CDR1 SNHLY, CDR2 FYNNEI. V shed 7 bases, J shed 1 base, and the junction held 0 bases outside the gene matches. For the CDR3, the DNA is TGTGCCAGCAACAGGGGCCAAGAGACCCAGTACTTC. Its translation: CASNRGQETQYF. Looking up the rest from reference TRBV2 and TRBJ2-5 gives the full variable domain: EPEVTQTPSHQVTQMGQEVILRCVPISNHLYFYWYRQILGQKVEFLVSFYNNEISEKSEIFDDQFSVERPDGSNFTLKIRSTKLEDSAMYFCASNRGQETQYFGPGTRLLVL.

This chain uses TRBV5-1 with TRBJ1-1; D call uncertain. The CDR3 is 16 residues long. Germline loops: CDR1 SGHRS, CDR2 YFSETQ. The V end lost 1 base, the J end lost 1 base, and 14 bases lay between the germline ends. The CDR3 reads CASSLLAFGPNTEAFF. The CDR3 nucleotides read TGCGCCAGCAGCTTGCTGGCATTTGGCCCGAACACTGAAGCTTTCTTT.

This clone was found a few times. The V and J genes are TRBV7-2 and TRBJ2-5; 7 nucleotides align to TRBD1. The J call is in doubt because the DNA end fits TRBJ2-7 better. The CDR3 covers 15 residues. Germline assignment: CDR1 SGHTA and CDR2 FQGNSA. Written as DNA, the CDR3 is TGTGCCAGCAGCTTAGCAGGGACAGAAGCCTACGAGCAGTACTTC. It encodes CASSLAGTEAYEQYF.

This clone came up once. The rearrangement links TRBV18 to TRBJ2-1; D call uncertain. This CDR3 is 14 amino acids long. Looked up from germline, CDR1 is KGHSH and CDR2 is LQKENI. V was clipped by 6 bases and J by 0 bases, with 9 bases between them. CDR3 region: CASSEVDSYNEQFF. CDR3 nucleotides: TGTGCCAGCTCCGAGGTCGACTCCTACAATGAGCAGTTCTTC.

This clone has just one count. Within the sample, other DNA sequences also encode this same CDR3. This sequence joins TRBV5-4 and TRBJ2-3; 9 bases match TRBD2. Germline CDR1 SGHNT, CDR2 YYREEE (reference sequence). V lost 4 bases to trimming and J lost 3 bases; unmatched junction nucleotides: 9. This CDR3 is built from 16 residues. CDR3 bases: TGTGCCAGCAGCCTCGCCGGGCGGGGGGGAACAGATACGCAGTATTTT. Its protein product is CASSLAGRGGTDTQYF.

This CDR3 is CASILGEGQGYGYTF. The CDR3 DNA is TGCGCCAGCATCCTGGGGGAGGGGCAAGGCTATGGCTACACCTTC. The chain couples TRBV5-1 to TRBJ1-2; perhaps TRBD1 as D (5 bases). V was shortened by 6 bases and J by 4 bases, with 19 bases between the two germline ends. Germline CDR1 is SGHRS and CDR2 is YFSETQ. CDR3 length: 15 amino acids.